This record looks at one TCR beta chain sequence and its context. Its antigen is undetermined. The table came from immunoSEQ multiplex PCR; TCRdb's copy has only in-frame clones and leaves some out. The sample has some 66,000 clones, 83% seen once. These data belong to a study of neoadjuvant anti-PD-1 for oral cavity cancer. Points from the study as a whole: TCR analyses covered only three patients per response group.

Patients had newly diagnosed, untreated stage II-IVA oral cavity squamous cell carcinoma. No culture or expansion preceded analysis of these blood cells. The sequence was obtained from a person between 40 and 80 years old with oral cavity squamous cell carcinoma. This specimen was PBMCs, taken before nivolumab (anti-PD-1) treatment.

CDR3 DNA: TGTGCCATCAGTGATTTAGGGGGGAGCGCCACTACCTCTTACGAGCAGTACTTC. Encoded protein: CAISDLGGSATTSYEQYF. V usage is TRBV10-3 and J usage is TRBJ2-7; D could derive from TRBD1 or TRBD2 (6 bases each). Germline V gives CDR1 ENHRY, CDR2 SYGVKD. The CDR3 covers 18 residues. With 3 bases removed from V and 4 bases from J, the gap between germline ends came to 25 bases.